The sequence of this TCR beta chain was determined in a study of T cell responses to AZD1222 COVID-19 vaccine. Whole-study findings and limits: Only five or six people who got AZD1222 tested seropositive at baseline. Every sample of the repertoires postdated the peak T cell response.

The germline CDR1 and CDR2 sequences are SGHRS and YFSETQ. The CDR3 covers 15 residues. The J segment lost 9 bases and the V segment lost 4 bases, leaving 7 bases of the junction unmatched. This clone was detected once. What it binds is not known. Some clones are missing from TCRdb's copy, which holds only in-frame ones; the method was immunoSEQ multiplex PCR. The data hold 85,000 to 130,000 clones, with roughly 88% observed a single time. This specimen was peripheral blood, taken on day 0 of AZD1222 vaccination. V is TRBV5-1 and J is TRBJ2-1, with TRBD2 matching 13 bases. The receptor comes from an adult in good health. This CDR3 is CASSEGLAGKVEQFF. The DNA of the CDR3 is TGCGCCAGCAGCGAGGGACTAGCGGGAAAGGTTGAGCAGTTCTTC. Looking up the rest from reference TRBV5-1 and TRBJ2-1 gives the full variable domain: KAGVTQTPRYLIKTRGQQVTLSCSPISGHRSVSWYQQTPGQGLQFLFEYFSETQRNKGNFPGRFSGRQFSNSRSEMNVSTLELGDSALYLCASSEGLAGKVEQFFGPGTRLTVL.